These 24 T cell receptor beta chains came from one sample sequenced in a study of T cells in localized non-small cell lung cancer. Method: immunoSEQ multiplex PCR; TCRdb's copy keeps in-frame clones and lacks some. The sample has approximately 20,000 clones; 85% to 90% are singletons. Sequencing used PBMCs, obtained before any cancer treatment. Every receptor here comes from a woman aged 40 to 75 with stage II squamous cell lung carcinoma.

The V call is TRBV27, the J call TRBJ1-1; D not resolved. This CDR3 contains 15 residues. V lost 0 bases to trimming and J lost 0 bases, with 8 bases between them. Germline CDR1 is MNHEY and CDR2 is SMNVEV (reference sequence). The CDR3 protein is CASSLSWAMNTEAFF. The CDR3 coding sequence is TGTGCCAGCAGTTTATCATGGGCTATGAACACTGAAGCTTTCTTT.

The chain joins TRBV4-1 to TRBJ2-7, with TRBD1 matching 9 bases. With 4 bases clipped from V and 3 bases from J, the junction kept 10 bases outside the gene matches. Germline V gene data show CDR1 as MGHRA and CDR2 as YSYEKL. The CDR3 length is 16 residues. In DNA, the CDR3 is TGCGCCAGCAGCCCCAAGGGGACAGGGCCCATCTACGAGCAGTACTTC. Translating it yields CASSPKGTGPIYEQYF.

This sequence joins TRBV5-1 and TRBJ2-3; tentative D call: TRBD1 (6 bases). V lost 2 bases and J lost 2, with 9 bases in between. The CDR3 runs to 14 residues. Germline CDR1 is SGHRS and CDR2 is YFSETQ. The CDR3 here is CASSLDRITDTQYF. CDR3 sequence (DNA): TGCGCCAGCAGCTTAGACAGGATCACAGATACGCAGTATTTT.

The CDR3 bases are TGTGCCAGCAGTTTAGAAGGTTCCATTCAGTACTTC. Protein: CASSLEGSIQYF. V is TRBV27 and J is TRBJ2-4, with D unresolved. Trimming removed 2 bases from V and 9 bases from J, with 8 bases in between. The length of the CDR3 is 12 residues. CDR1 and CDR2 from the germline V gene are MNHEY and SMNVEV (reference sequence).

V usage is TRBV19 and J usage is TRBJ2-5, with TRBD2 matching 10 bases. In germline, CDR1 is LNHDA, CDR2 SQIVND (reference sequence). Losses at the gene ends were 3 bases for V and 5 bases for J; bases not matched to a gene: 0. There are 13 residues in the CDR3. CDR3 in DNA: TGTGCCAGTAGTATTAGCGGGAGGGAGACCCAGTACTTC. This codes for CASSISGRETQYF.

The chain combines TRBV4-2 with TRBJ1-6, with D perhaps TRBD1 (5 bases). Germline V lookup: CDR1 LGHNA, CDR2 YNFKEQ. Trimming took 0 bases from V and 7 from J, leaving 10 bases between them. The length of the CDR3 is 15 residues. For the CDR3, the DNA is TGTGCCAGCAGCCAAGATCGGGACGGGAATTCACCCCTCCACTTT. It yields the protein CASSQDRDGNSPLHF.

This chain connects TRBV6-5 to TRBJ1-1; D unresolved. From germline, CDR1 is MNHEY and CDR2 SVGAGI. This CDR3 region has 13 residues. V lost 6 bases to trimming and J lost 3 bases, with 11 bases between them. CDR3 DNA sequence: TGTGCCAGCAGGGGCCGCGGGGACACTGAAGCTTTCTTT. Its protein is CASRGRGDTEAFF.

The V and J genes are TRBV23-1 and TRBJ2-3; 8 bases are a match to TRBD2. TRBV23-1 qualifies as an ORF whose function is uncertain. Losses at the gene ends were 3 bases for V and 1 base for J; bases not matched to a gene: 12. The CDR3 length is 18 residues. The CDR3 here is CASSHTLETSEGTDTQYF. CDR3 DNA: TGCGCCAGCAGTCACACACTCGAGACTAGCGAGGGCACAGATACGCAGTATTTT.

The table lists this clone with a count of one. V gene TRBV5-1 combines with J gene TRBJ2-4; TRBD1 agrees at 9 bases. The V gene's germline CDR1 is SGHRS and CDR2 YFSETQ. The CDR3 sequence is 14 residues long. J was trimmed by 8 bases and V by 4 bases; bases with no gene match: 7. This chain's CDR3 is CASSPGTGSDIQYF. DNA of the CDR3: TGCGCCAGCAGCCCGGGGACAGGGAGCGACATTCAGTACTTC. Full variable domain (outside the CDR3, taken from reference TRBV5-1 and TRBJ2-4): KAGVTQTPRYLIKTRGQQVTLSCSPISGHRSVSWYQQTPGQGLQFLFEYFSETQRNKGNFPGRFSGRQFSNSRSEMNVSTLELGDSALYLCASSPGTGSDIQYFGAGTRLSVL.

This chain uses TRBV5-4 with TRBJ2-2, with a weak D call TRBD1 (6 bases). Germline V gene sequence: CDR1 SGHNT, CDR2 YYREEE (reference sequence). V lost 7 bases, J lost 1 base, and 11 bases lay in between. The CDR3 length is 14 residues. CDR3 in amino acids: CASRSDRNTGELFF. The CDR3 DNA follows: TGTGCCAGCCGGTCGGACAGGAACACCGGGGAGCTGTTTTTT.

This chain uses TRBV28 with TRBJ2-1; the D gene is possibly TRBD2 (5 bases). Germline loops: CDR1 MDHEN, CDR2 SYDVKM. The CDR3 contains 15 residues. V shed 4 bases and J shed 8 bases, with 18 bases lying between them. DNA for the CDR3: TGTGCCAGCAGTTGGTTCGGGCTGGAGGTATATGAGCAGTTCTTC. This encodes CASSWFGLEVYEQFF.

The J gene is TRBJ2-5, the V gene TRBV19; the D gene is possibly TRBD2 (7 bases). Trimming shortened V by 3 bases and J by 0 bases, and 11 bases separated the two germline ends. The germline V gene encodes CDR1 LNHDA and CDR2 SQIVND (reference sequence). The CDR3 is made up of 15 amino acids. CDR3 sequence: CASSMGGQNQETQYF. Here the CDR3 DNA reads TGTGCCAGTAGTATGGGGGGGCAGAACCAAGAGACCCAGTACTTC.

The J gene is TRBJ2-1, the V gene TRBV19, with D unresolved. Trimming pared 4 bases from V and 6 bases from J, leaving 16 bases between. The germline V gene encodes CDR1 LNHDA and CDR2 SQIVND (reference sequence). CDR3 length: 15 amino acids. CDR3 sequence reads: CASSSLVSHSNEQFF. CDR3 sequence (DNA): TGTGCCAGTAGTAGCCTCGTTTCTCACAGCAATGAGCAGTTCTTC.

The chain recombines TRBV29-1 with TRBJ2-7, with 8 bases that match TRBD1. The length of the CDR3 is 14 residues. The V segment lost 3 bases and the J segment 6 bases; nucleotides outside the gene matches: 10. Per the germline V gene, CDR1 is SQVTM and CDR2 is ANQGSEA. The CDR3 here is CSVDRQGSTREQYF. The CDR3 region has the DNA TGCAGCGTTGATAGACAGGGGTCGACTCGCGAGCAGTACTTC.

The chain recombines TRBV28 with TRBJ2-1; D perhaps matches TRBD1 (6 bases). The CDR3 runs to 14 residues. Germline V CDR1 and CDR2: MDHEN, SYDVKM. The V and J ends lost 6 bases and 6 bases respectively, with 15 bases between them. As DNA, the CDR3 is TGTGCCAGCAGACCCCCGGGACAAGGCAATGAGCAGTTCTTC. It specifies CASRPPGQGNEQFF. The full variable domain, in which reference TRBV28 and TRBJ2-1 provide the parts outside the CDR3, is DVKVTQSSRYLVKRTGEKVFLECVQDMDHENMFWYRQDPGLGLRLIYFSYDVKMKEKGDIPEGYSVSREKKERFSLILESASTNQTSMYLCASRPPGQGNEQFFGPGTRLTVL.

The chain has TRBV10-3 and TRBJ1-1; a possible D gene is TRBD1 (6 bases). CDR3 length: 13 residues. The germline gives CDR1 ENHRY, CDR2 SYGVKD. The germline V and J ends were trimmed by 6 bases and 4 bases, with 12 bases remaining between them. This chain's CDR3 is CAISGGPGTEAFF. CDR3 sequence (DNA): TGTGCCATCAGCGGGGGGCCAGGCACTGAAGCTTTCTTT.

This clone appeared a few times. CDR3: CASSRGASGENTGELFF. The CDR3, as DNA: TGTGCCAGCAGCCGCGGGGCTTCGGGCGAGAACACCGGGGAGCTGTTTTTT. The chain links TRBV11-3 to TRBJ2-2, with D possibly being TRBD2 (6 bases). Trimming left V 5 bases short and J 1 base short, with 17 bases between. The CDR3 runs to 17 residues. Germline lookup yields CDR1 SGHNT and CDR2 YENEEA.

J is TRBJ2-3 and V is TRBV27, with D hard to call. The CDR3 sequence is 13 residues long. V was shortened by 6 bases and J by 6 bases, with 13 bases between the two germline ends. Germline V CDR1 and CDR2: MNHEY, SMNVEV (reference sequence). CDR3 amino acids: CASRRPIADTQYF. DNA of the CDR3: TGTGCCAGCAGGAGACCGATAGCTGATACGCAGTATTTT.

J is TRBJ2-7 and V is TRBV19; TRBD2 matches 9 bases. After removal of 3 bases from V and 1 base from J, the junction contained 4 bases not matched to a gene. Germline V CDR1 and CDR2: LNHDA, SQIVND (reference sequence). The CDR3 extends over 15 amino acids. The CDR3 here is CASSMGSGRSYEQYF. In DNA, the CDR3 is TGTGCCAGTAGTATGGGGAGCGGGAGGTCCTACGAGCAGTACTTC. Variable domain in full (rest from reference TRBV19 and TRBJ2-7): DGGITQSPKYLFRKEGQNVTLSCEQNLNHDAMYWYRQDPGQGLRLIYYSQIVNDFQKGDIAEGYSVSREKKESFPLTVTSAQKNPTAFYLCASSMGSGRSYEQYFGPGTRLTVT.

The chain links TRBV28 to TRBJ2-3; 9 bases fit TRBD2. This CDR3 spans 15 amino acids. V lost 4 bases, J lost 2 bases, and 4 bases stayed unmatched. The germline gives CDR1 MDHEN, CDR2 SYDVKM. Here the CDR3 reads CASSSSGTPTDTQYF. The CDR3 DNA follows: TGTGCCAGCAGTTCTAGCGGGACTCCCACAGATACGCAGTATTTT. The full variable domain, its missing parts supplied by reference TRBV28 and TRBJ2-3, is DVKVTQSSRYLVKRTGEKVFLECVQDMDHENMFWYRQDPGLGLRLIYFSYDVKMKEKGDIPEGYSVSREKKERFSLILESASTNQTSMYLCASSSSGTPTDTQYFGPGTRLTVL.

The genes are TRBV28 and TRBJ2-3; TRBD2 is a possible D gene (6 bases). The V end lost 6 bases, the J end lost 0 bases, and 13 bases lay between the germline ends. From germline, CDR1 is MDHEN and CDR2 SYDVKM. CDR3 length: 15 residues. CDR3 amino acids: CASSLWGTSTDTQYF. The CDR3 nucleotides read TGTGCCAGCAGCCTATGGGGGACTAGCACAGATACGCAGTATTTT. The variable domain in full, with the rest retrieved from reference TRBV28 and TRBJ2-3, is DVKVTQSSRYLVKRTGEKVFLECVQDMDHENMFWYRQDPGLGLRLIYFSYDVKMKEKGDIPEGYSVSREKKERFSLILESASTNQTSMYLCASSLWGTSTDTQYFGPGTRLTVL.

The table lists this clone with a few counts. The chain combines TRBV6-4 with TRBJ2-2; 10 bases line up with TRBD1. There are 15 residues in the CDR3. From germline, CDR1 is MRHNA and CDR2 SNTAGT. V dropped 5 bases and J dropped 3; count of bases not matched to a gene: 3. As DNA, the CDR3 is TGTGCCAGCAGTCGGACAGGGGGGGACACCGGGGAGCTGTTTTTT. Its translation: CASSRTGGDTGELFF.

This chain links TRBV28 with TRBJ2-3; perhaps TRBD1 as D (6 bases). This CDR3 contains 11 residues. CDR1 is MDHEN, CDR2 SYDVKM, per germline. CDR3 bases: TGTGGGGCAGGGGGCACAGATACGCAGTATTTT. It yields the protein CGAGGTDTQYF.

The chain carries TRBV30 and TRBJ2-3; D remains ambiguous. Trimming left V 0 bases short and J 6 bases short, with 4 bases between. This CDR3 comprises 11 residues. The germline CDR1 and CDR2 sequences are GTSNPN and SVGIG (reference sequence). CDR3 loop: CAWSVGDTQYF. CDR3 bases: TGTGCCTGGAGTGTCGGGGATACGCAGTATTTT.